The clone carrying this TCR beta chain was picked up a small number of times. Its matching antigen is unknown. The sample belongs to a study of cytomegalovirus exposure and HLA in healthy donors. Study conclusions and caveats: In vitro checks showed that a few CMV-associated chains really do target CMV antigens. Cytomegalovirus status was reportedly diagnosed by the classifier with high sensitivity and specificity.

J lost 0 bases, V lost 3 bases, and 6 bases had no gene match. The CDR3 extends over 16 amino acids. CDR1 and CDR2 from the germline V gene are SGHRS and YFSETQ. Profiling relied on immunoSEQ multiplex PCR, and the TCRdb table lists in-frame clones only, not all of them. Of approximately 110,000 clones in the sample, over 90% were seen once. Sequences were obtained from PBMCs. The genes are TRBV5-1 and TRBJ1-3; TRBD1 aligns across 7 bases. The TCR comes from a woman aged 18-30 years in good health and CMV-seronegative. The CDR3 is CASSWYGTASGNTIYF. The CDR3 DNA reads TGCGCCAGCAGCTGGTACGGGACAGCCTCTGGAAACACCATATATTTT.